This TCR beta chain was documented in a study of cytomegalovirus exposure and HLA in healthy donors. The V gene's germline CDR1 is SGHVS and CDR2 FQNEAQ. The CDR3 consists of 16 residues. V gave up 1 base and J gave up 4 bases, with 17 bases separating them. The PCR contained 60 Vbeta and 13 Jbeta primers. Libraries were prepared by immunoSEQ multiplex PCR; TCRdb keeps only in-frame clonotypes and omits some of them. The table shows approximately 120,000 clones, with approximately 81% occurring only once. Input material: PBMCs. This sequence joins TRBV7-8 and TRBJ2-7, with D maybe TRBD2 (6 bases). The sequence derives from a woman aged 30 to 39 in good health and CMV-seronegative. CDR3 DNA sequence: TGTGCCAGCAGCTTAGACGTTAACGGGAGCCGGTACGAGCAGTACTTC. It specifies CASSLDVNGSRYEQYF.